A selection of T cell receptor beta chains follows, all from one sample in a study of T cell changes during pregnancy in multiple sclerosis. Sequencing was performed with immunoSEQ multiplex PCR; in TCRdb, only in-frame clones are kept and a portion is missing. The table shows 69,000 or so clones, with about 91% occurring only once. The sample here was CD4+ T cells from peripheral blood mononuclear cells, taken in the third trimester of pregnancy. The receptors originated from a female donor in good health, enrolled as a control in a pregnancy study. The CDR3 runs from the conserved cysteine through the conserved F or W. D genes are given only for firm matches. Only part of the rows carry a size: once, few, many, or a class if the clone is expanded.

j_call: TRBJ2-7; v_call: TRBV28; clone_size: .; d_call: .; cdr3_aa: CASSLYSTQQYF; cdr3_nt: TGTGCCAGCAGTTTATACAGTACCCAGCAGTACTTC
j_call: TRBJ1-1; v_call: TRBV19; clone_size: .; d_call: TRBD1; cdr3_aa: CASSMGQGMNTEAFF; cdr3_nt: TGTGCCAGTAGTATGGGACAGGGAATGAACACTGAAGCTTTCTTT
j_call: TRBJ2-7; v_call: TRBV7-2; clone_size: once; d_call: TRBD2; cdr3_aa: CASSLVGGGPSYEQYF; cdr3_nt: TGTGCCAGCAGCTTAGTAGGCGGGGGACCCTCCTACGAGCAGTACTTC
j_call: TRBJ1-4; v_call: TRBV11-3; clone_size: .; d_call: TRBD1; cdr3_aa: CASSTGGKLFF; cdr3_nt: TGTGCCAGCAGCACAGGGGGAAAACTGTTTTTT
j_call: TRBJ1-6; v_call: TRBV7-9; clone_size: few; d_call: TRBD1; cdr3_aa: CASSPDRDSPLHF; cdr3_nt: TGTGCCAGCAGCCCCGACAGGGACTCACCCCTCCACTTT
j_call: TRBJ1-3; v_call: TRBV7-2; clone_size: .; d_call: TRBD1; cdr3_aa: CASSSQGAGNTIYF; cdr3_nt: TGTGCCAGCAGCTCACAGGGGGCTGGAAACACCATATATTTT
j_call: TRBJ1-1; v_call: TRBV6-1; clone_size: .; d_call: .; cdr3_aa: CASSGTWNTEAFF; cdr3_nt: TGTGCCAGCAGTGGTACATGGAACACTGAAGCTTTCTTT
j_call: TRBJ2-2; v_call: TRBV19; clone_size: .; d_call: .; cdr3_aa: CASSIPSDTGELFF; cdr3_nt: TGTGCCAGTAGTATTCCTAGCGACACCGGGGAGCTGTTTTTT
j_call: TRBJ1-1; v_call: TRBV5-8; clone_size: .; d_call: TRBD1; cdr3_aa: CASSFPGSGGNTEAFF; cdr3_nt: TGTGCCAGCAGCTTCCCCGGATCAGGGGGGAACACTGAAGCTTTCTTT
j_call: TRBJ1-6; v_call: TRBV30; clone_size: .; d_call: .; cdr3_aa: CAWSVRTDNSPLHF; cdr3_nt: TGTGCCTGGAGTGTACGGACAGATAATTCACCCCTCCACTTT
j_call: TRBJ1-1; v_call: TRBV4-3; clone_size: .; d_call: TRBD1; cdr3_aa: CASSQVLGQGRTEAFF; cdr3_nt: TGCGCCAGCAGCCAAGTTCTGGGACAGGGAAGGACTGAAGCTTTCTTT
j_call: TRBJ1-3; v_call: TRBV30; clone_size: .; d_call: TRBD1; cdr3_aa: CAWSAGTENTIYF; cdr3_nt: TGTGCCTGGAGTGCCGGGACAGAAAACACCATATATTTT
j_call: TRBJ1-2; v_call: TRBV2; clone_size: .; d_call: TRBD1; cdr3_aa: CASRGQGLYGYTF; cdr3_nt: TGTGCCAGCAGAGGACAGGGCCTCTATGGCTACACCTTC
j_call: TRBJ1-1; v_call: TRBV6-1; clone_size: .; d_call: .; cdr3_aa: CASRSGIEAFF; cdr3_nt: TGTGCCAGCCGCTCGGGGATTGAAGCTTTCTTT
j_call: TRBJ2-3; v_call: TRBV5-6; clone_size: .; d_call: TRBD1; cdr3_aa: CASSWTGPDTQYF; cdr3_nt: TGTGCCAGCAGCTGGACAGGGCCAGATACGCAGTATTTT
j_call: TRBJ2-1; v_call: TRBV7-3; clone_size: once; d_call: .; cdr3_aa: CASSLMSTINEQFF; cdr3_nt: TGTGCCAGCAGCTTAATGAGTACTATCAATGAGCAGTTCTTC
j_call: TRBJ1-6; v_call: TRBV19; clone_size: .; d_call: TRBD1; cdr3_aa: CASTRQGQGFSPLHF; cdr3_nt: TGTGCCAGTACACGGCAGGGACAGGGCTTTTCACCCCTCCACTTT
j_call: TRBJ1-1; v_call: TRBV25-1; clone_size: once; d_call: TRBD1; cdr3_aa: CASSGQGWDTEAFF; cdr3_nt: TGTGCCAGCAGTGGACAGGGGTGGGACACTGAAGCTTTCTTT
j_call: TRBJ1-2; v_call: TRBV19; clone_size: .; d_call: TRBD1; cdr3_aa: CASSMIGQANYGYTF; cdr3_nt: TGTGCCAGTAGTATGATTGGACAGGCTAACTATGGCTACACCTTC
j_call: TRBJ1-5; v_call: TRBV6-5; clone_size: .; d_call: TRBD1; cdr3_aa: CASRGQGSQPQHF; cdr3_nt: TGTGCCAGCAGGGGACAGGGGTCTCAGCCCCAGCATTTT
j_call: TRBJ2-3; v_call: TRBV5-4; clone_size: .; d_call: TRBD1; cdr3_aa: CASSLEQGSTDTQYF; cdr3_nt: TGTGCCAGCAGCTTGGAACAGGGGTCGACAGATACGCAGTATTTT
j_call: TRBJ1-1; v_call: TRBV5-4; clone_size: .; d_call: .; cdr3_aa: CASSLGQENTEAFF; cdr3_nt: TGTGCCAGCAGCTTGGGACAGGAGAACACTGAAGCTTTCTTT
j_call: TRBJ1-1; v_call: TRBV10-3; clone_size: few; d_call: .; cdr3_aa: CAISEGQPFEAFF; cdr3_nt: TGTGCCATCAGTGAAGGACAGCCATTTGAAGCTTTCTTT
j_call: TRBJ1-5; v_call: TRBV5-8; clone_size: .; d_call: TRBD1; cdr3_aa: CASSDGQGQPQHF; cdr3_nt: TGTGCCAGCAGCGACGGACAGGGCCAGCCCCAGCATTTT
j_call: TRBJ2-5; v_call: TRBV2; clone_size: .; d_call: .; cdr3_aa: CANGQTQETQYF; cdr3_nt: TGTGCCAATGGACAGACTCAAGAGACCCAGTACTTC
j_call: TRBJ1-3; v_call: TRBV10-3; clone_size: .; d_call: .; cdr3_aa: CANARGSGNTIYF; cdr3_nt: TGTGCCAACGCAAGGGGCTCTGGAAACACCATATATTTT
j_call: TRBJ2-1; v_call: TRBV15; clone_size: .; d_call: TRBD2; cdr3_aa: CATSRALSGGEQFF; cdr3_nt: TGTGCCACCAGCAGAGCCCTTAGCGGGGGTGAGCAGTTCTTC
j_call: TRBJ1-1; v_call: TRBV15; clone_size: once; d_call: .; cdr3_aa: CATSRESVSGSVEAFF; cdr3_nt: TGTGCCACCAGCAGAGAGTCTGTATCAGGGTCTGTTGAAGCTTTCTTT
j_call: TRBJ1-1; v_call: TRBV11-3; clone_size: few; d_call: .; cdr3_aa: CASSITRGNTEAFF; cdr3_nt: TGTGCCAGCAGCATAACAAGGGGGAACACTGAAGCTTTCTTT
j_call: TRBJ1-2; v_call: TRBV7-2; clone_size: .; d_call: .; cdr3_aa: CASSLVQLPNYGYTF; cdr3_nt: TGTGCCAGCAGCTTAGTTCAACTTCCTAACTATGGCTACACCTTC
j_call: TRBJ2-2; v_call: TRBV9; clone_size: .; d_call: TRBD2; cdr3_aa: CASSPTGTSGTGELFF; cdr3_nt: TGTGCCAGCAGCCCAACCGGGACTAGTGGCACCGGGGAGCTGTTTTTT
j_call: TRBJ2-3; v_call: TRBV11-3; clone_size: .; d_call: .; cdr3_aa: CASSFRGTDTQYF; cdr3_nt: TGTGCCAGCAGCTTCAGGGGCACAGATACGCAGTATTTT
j_call: TRBJ1-5; v_call: TRBV15; clone_size: once; d_call: TRBD1; cdr3_aa: CATRSTGVGNQPQHF; cdr3_nt: TGTGCCACCAGAAGTACAGGGGTTGGGAATCAGCCCCAGCATTTT
j_call: TRBJ1-6; v_call: TRBV5-6; clone_size: once; d_call: .; cdr3_aa: CASSLKGWDNSPLHF; cdr3_nt: TGTGCCAGCAGCCTGAAGGGGTGGGATAATTCACCCCTCCACTTT
j_call: TRBJ1-1; v_call: TRBV4-3; clone_size: few; d_call: .; cdr3_aa: CASSHNRGNTEAFF; cdr3_nt: TGCGCCAGCAGCCATAACCGGGGGAACACTGAAGCTTTCTTT
j_call: TRBJ2-2; v_call: TRBV10-3; clone_size: .; d_call: .; cdr3_aa: CAISEVSGKRAGELFF; cdr3_nt: TGTGCCATCAGTGAGGTTTCGGGGAAGCGGGCCGGGGAGCTGTTTTTT
j_call: TRBJ1-6; v_call: TRBV7-2; clone_size: .; d_call: .; cdr3_aa: CASSNGQKNSPLHF; cdr3_nt: TGTGCCAGCAGCAACGGACAGAAGAATTCACCCCTCCACTTT
j_call: TRBJ2-2; v_call: TRBV6-4; clone_size: .; d_call: TRBD1; cdr3_aa: CASQGQPTTGELFF; cdr3_nt: TGTGCCAGCCAGGGACAGCCTACTACCGGGGAGCTGTTTTTT
j_call: TRBJ2-5; v_call: TRBV6-5; clone_size: .; d_call: .; cdr3_aa: CASRPTGQETQYF; cdr3_nt: TGTGCCAGCAGACCCACAGGGCAAGAGACCCAGTACTTC
j_call: TRBJ1-3; v_call: TRBV30; clone_size: .; d_call: .; cdr3_aa: CAWSVHSGNTIYF; cdr3_nt: TGTGCCTGGAGTGTACACTCTGGAAACACCATATATTTT
j_call: TRBJ2-1; v_call: TRBV2; clone_size: .; d_call: TRBD1; cdr3_aa: CASMRDSSSEQFF; cdr3_nt: TGTGCCAGTATGAGGGACAGTTCGTCTGAGCAGTTCTTC
j_call: TRBJ2-1; v_call: TRBV11-2; clone_size: .; d_call: TRBD2; cdr3_aa: CASSLEPIAGNNEQFF; cdr3_nt: TGTGCCAGCAGCTTAGAGCCTATAGCGGGGAATAATGAGCAGTTCTTC
j_call: TRBJ2-7; v_call: TRBV4-3; clone_size: .; d_call: .; cdr3_aa: CASSQEQGYEQYF; cdr3_nt: TGCGCCAGCAGCCAAGAACAGGGCTACGAGCAGTACTTC
j_call: TRBJ2-2; v_call: TRBV7-6; clone_size: .; d_call: TRBD2; cdr3_aa: CASSEREAQRLAGELFF; cdr3_nt: TGTGCCAGCAGCGAACGGGAGGCGCAGCGGCTGGCCGGGGAGCTGTTTTTT
j_call: TRBJ2-7; v_call: TRBV7-9; clone_size: .; d_call: TRBD1; cdr3_aa: CASSLGTGQGTTYEQYF; cdr3_nt: TGTGCCAGCAGCTTAGGCACAGGACAGGGAACAACCTACGAGCAGTACTTC
j_call: TRBJ1-4; v_call: TRBV5-6; clone_size: .; d_call: .; cdr3_aa: CASSLLDRTQEKLFF; cdr3_nt: TGTGCCAGCAGCTTACTTGACAGGACCCAGGAAAAACTGTTTTTT
j_call: TRBJ1-1; v_call: TRBV9; clone_size: few; d_call: .; cdr3_aa: CASSVAGTEAFF; cdr3_nt: TGTGCCAGCAGCGTAGCAGGGACTGAAGCTTTCTTT
j_call: TRBJ2-7; v_call: TRBV30; clone_size: .; d_call: TRBD1; cdr3_aa: CAWSGDRGAYEQYF; cdr3_nt: TGTGCCTGGAGTGGGGACAGGGGAGCCTACGAGCAGTACTTC
j_call: TRBJ2-3; v_call: TRBV27; clone_size: .; d_call: TRBD1; cdr3_aa: CASSLRGQSTDTQYF; cdr3_nt: TGTGCCAGCAGTCTTAGGGGGCAGAGCACAGATACGCAGTATTTT
j_call: TRBJ1-3; v_call: TRBV7-6; clone_size: .; d_call: TRBD1; cdr3_aa: CASSFGGGAGGNTIYF; cdr3_nt: TGTGCCAGCAGCTTTGGAGGGGGCGCGGGTGGAAACACCATATATTTT
j_call: TRBJ2-1; v_call: TRBV29-1; clone_size: .; d_call: TRBD1; cdr3_aa: CSVEDSGTGNGNEQFF; cdr3_nt: TGCAGCGTTGAAGATTCGGGGACAGGGAATGGGAATGAGCAGTTCTTC
j_call: TRBJ1-3; v_call: TRBV30; clone_size: .; d_call: .; cdr3_aa: CAWSSLLGNTIYF; cdr3_nt: TGTGCCTGGAGTTCACTCCTAGGAAACACCATATATTTT
j_call: TRBJ1-1; v_call: TRBV29-1; clone_size: .; d_call: .; cdr3_aa: CSAGRGAENTEAFF; cdr3_nt: TGCAGCGCCGGGAGAGGAGCTGAGAACACTGAAGCTTTCTTT
j_call: TRBJ1-2; v_call: TRBV5-1; clone_size: .; d_call: .; cdr3_aa: CASSLQGNYGYTF; cdr3_nt: TGCGCCAGCAGCTTACAGGGAAACTATGGCTACACCTTC
j_call: TRBJ2-3; v_call: TRBV6-6; clone_size: .; d_call: TRBD2; cdr3_aa: CASSYAASGADTQYF; cdr3_nt: TGTGCCAGCAGTTACGCGGCTAGCGGGGCGGATACGCAGTATTTT